A single sample gave rise to the 8 T cell receptor beta chains below, sequenced in a study of T-cell reconstitution after alpha-beta-depleted transplantation in children (dated by TCRdb to the mid-2010s). The treatment or condition label on this specimen signifies: allogeneic hematopoietic cell transplantation with graft depleted of TCRalphabeta T cells and CD19 B cells. The library relied on PCR. TCRdb records Illumina HiSeq 2500 as the sequencer. TCR library preparation used molecular barcoding, with unique molecular identifiers applied to normalize quantification of the TCRbeta repertoire. Clones were called with MiXCR by TCRdb after fastp trimmed the public reads at Q25, and only in-frame beta chains were retained. Each record represents a unique CDR3 protein, reported with the most common genes and DNA among its rows. Recorded for this sample are 500,000 to 750,000 distinct CDR3 sequences; approximately 12% of them occurred a single time. The ten largest clones add up to approximately 2.1% of the sample.

The sequencing used PBMCs, mostly from graft donor cells, collected 360 days after TCRalphabeta/CD19-depleted stem cell transplant. Every receptor here comes from a male patient younger than 18 who had a stem cell transplant for acute myeloid leukemia, so the T cells may come from the graft donor.

This clonotype was recorded at least ten times. The chain links TRBV12-3 or TRBV12-4 to TRBJ2-2; a possible D gene is TRBD2 (5 bases). The V and J ends lost 3 bases and 6 bases respectively, with 11 bases between them. The CDR3 loop spans 14 amino acids. CDR3 sequence reads: CASSFEGWAGELFF. CDR3 DNA: TGTGCCAGCAGTTTTGAGGGTTGGGCCGGGGAGCTGTTTTTT.

This clonotype occurred a few times. The V gene is TRBV29-1, the J gene TRBJ2-7, with 7 bases aligning to TRBD1. V trimming: 1 base; J trimming: 3 bases; junction bases outside the gene matches: 3. The CDR3 has 13 amino acids. In germline, CDR1 is SQVTM, CDR2 ANQGSEA. CDR3 DNA sequence: TGCAGCGTTGAAGTGGACAGGTTCTACGAGCAGTACTTC. Translated, it gives CSVEVDRFYEQYF.

This clonotype was counted between two and nine times. The genes are TRBV5-1 and TRBJ2-1; D not resolved. CDR3 length: 14 residues. CDR1 and CDR2 from the germline V gene are SGHRS and YFSETQ. V gave up 2 bases and J gave up 2 bases, with 8 bases separating them. This chain's CDR3 is CASSFPATYNEQFF. The CDR3 DNA follows: TGCGCCAGCAGCTTTCCGGCAACCTACAATGAGCAGTTCTTC.

In this sample, this clonotype turned up many times. This sequence joins TRBV20-1 and TRBJ2-2, with D unresolved. Germline CDR1 reads DFQATT; CDR2 reads SNEGSKA (reference sequence). This CDR3 region has 14 residues. Trimming took off 0 bases at V and 2 bases at J, with 7 bases between the two ends. CDR3 DNA: TGCAGTGCTAGAGATGGCAGAAACACCGGGGAGCTGTTTTTT. Its translation is CSARDGRNTGELFF.

This chain uses TRBV28 with TRBJ1-4, with 7 bases identical to TRBD1. CDR1 and CDR2 (germline): MDHEN, SYDVKM. J gave up 4 bases and V 6 bases, and 14 bases lay outside the gene matches. This CDR3 is built from 17 residues. The CDR3 here is CASSHIEPQGINEKLFF. In nucleotides, the CDR3 is TGTGCCAGCAGCCATATAGAACCACAGGGGATTAATGAAAAACTGTTTTTT.

There are many counts of this clonotype. The CDR3 sequence: CASSLNLQAHSGNTIYF. The DNA for the CDR3 is TGTGCCAGCAGCTTAAACCTTCAGGCCCACTCTGGAAACACCATATATTTT. The chain uses TRBV7-6 and TRBJ1-3; the D is unclear. Trimming removed 2 bases from V and 0 bases from J, with 14 bases in between. The CDR3 runs 17 residues. CDR1 SGHVS and CDR2 FNYEAQ come from the germline V gene.

The sample holds a few counts of this clonotype. The chain carries TRBV6-5 and TRBJ2-1, with 7 bases fitting TRBD1. CDR1 MNHEY and CDR2 SVGAGI come from the germline V gene. V was clipped by 5 bases and J by 15 bases; unmatched bases: 7. The CDR3 covers 11 residues. This CDR3 is CASSKGGQSFF. The CDR3 nucleotides read TGTGCCAGCAGTAAAGGGGGACAGTCGTTCTTC.

This clonotype has just one count. This rearrangement joins TRBV27 to TRBJ2-3; 13 nucleotides line up with TRBD2. Germline values: CDR1 MNHEY, CDR2 SMNVEV (reference sequence). The CDR3 is made up of 18 amino acids. The V segment lost 3 bases and the J segment 2 bases; nucleotides outside the gene matches: 8. CDR3 amino acids: CASSLKTSGRNPTDTQYF. Here the CDR3 DNA reads TGTGCCAGCAGTTTGAAGACTAGCGGGAGGAACCCCACAGATACGCAGTATTTT.